This TCR beta chain was sequenced for a study of T cell clonality in common variable immunodeficiency. Remarks on this clone: A read error may be the cause here, since a much bigger clone is one base away. Read data end 3 residues before the CDR3 end; the end is taken from the germline J gene.

Method: immunoSEQ multiplex PCR; TCRdb's copy keeps in-frame clones and lacks some. Observed in the sample are about 44,000 clones, none of them singletons. There are 14 residues in the CDR3. CDR1 is DFQATT and CDR2 is SNEGSKA in the germline V gene (reference sequence). Deletions cut 1 base from V and 4 bases from J, with 13 bases between. The rearrangement links TRBV20-1 to TRBJ1-2; a weak D match, TRBD1 (5 bases). Sequenced input: peripheral blood mononuclear cells. The TCR comes from a person aged 18 to 70 in good health. The CDR3 bases that were read are TGCAGTGCTAGAGCTTTGCAGGGATCCTATGGC. Its protein is CSARALQGSYG. The entire CDR3 sequence reads CSARALQGSYGYTF.